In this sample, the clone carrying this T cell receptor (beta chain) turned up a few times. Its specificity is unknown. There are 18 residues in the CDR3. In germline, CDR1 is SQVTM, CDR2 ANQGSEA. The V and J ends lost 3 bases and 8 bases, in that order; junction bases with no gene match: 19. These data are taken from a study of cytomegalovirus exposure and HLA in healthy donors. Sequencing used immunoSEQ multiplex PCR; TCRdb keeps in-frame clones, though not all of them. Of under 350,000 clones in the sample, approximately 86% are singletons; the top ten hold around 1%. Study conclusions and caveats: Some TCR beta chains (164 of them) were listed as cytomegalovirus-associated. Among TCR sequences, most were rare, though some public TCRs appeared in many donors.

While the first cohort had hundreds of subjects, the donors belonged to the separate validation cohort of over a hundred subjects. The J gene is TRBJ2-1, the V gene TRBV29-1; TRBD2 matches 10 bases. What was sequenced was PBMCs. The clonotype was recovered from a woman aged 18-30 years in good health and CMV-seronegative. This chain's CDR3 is CSVDVVAGGPTLRDEQFF. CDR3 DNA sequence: TGCAGCGTTGATGTAGTAGCGGGAGGCCCGACACTTAGGGATGAGCAGTTCTTC.